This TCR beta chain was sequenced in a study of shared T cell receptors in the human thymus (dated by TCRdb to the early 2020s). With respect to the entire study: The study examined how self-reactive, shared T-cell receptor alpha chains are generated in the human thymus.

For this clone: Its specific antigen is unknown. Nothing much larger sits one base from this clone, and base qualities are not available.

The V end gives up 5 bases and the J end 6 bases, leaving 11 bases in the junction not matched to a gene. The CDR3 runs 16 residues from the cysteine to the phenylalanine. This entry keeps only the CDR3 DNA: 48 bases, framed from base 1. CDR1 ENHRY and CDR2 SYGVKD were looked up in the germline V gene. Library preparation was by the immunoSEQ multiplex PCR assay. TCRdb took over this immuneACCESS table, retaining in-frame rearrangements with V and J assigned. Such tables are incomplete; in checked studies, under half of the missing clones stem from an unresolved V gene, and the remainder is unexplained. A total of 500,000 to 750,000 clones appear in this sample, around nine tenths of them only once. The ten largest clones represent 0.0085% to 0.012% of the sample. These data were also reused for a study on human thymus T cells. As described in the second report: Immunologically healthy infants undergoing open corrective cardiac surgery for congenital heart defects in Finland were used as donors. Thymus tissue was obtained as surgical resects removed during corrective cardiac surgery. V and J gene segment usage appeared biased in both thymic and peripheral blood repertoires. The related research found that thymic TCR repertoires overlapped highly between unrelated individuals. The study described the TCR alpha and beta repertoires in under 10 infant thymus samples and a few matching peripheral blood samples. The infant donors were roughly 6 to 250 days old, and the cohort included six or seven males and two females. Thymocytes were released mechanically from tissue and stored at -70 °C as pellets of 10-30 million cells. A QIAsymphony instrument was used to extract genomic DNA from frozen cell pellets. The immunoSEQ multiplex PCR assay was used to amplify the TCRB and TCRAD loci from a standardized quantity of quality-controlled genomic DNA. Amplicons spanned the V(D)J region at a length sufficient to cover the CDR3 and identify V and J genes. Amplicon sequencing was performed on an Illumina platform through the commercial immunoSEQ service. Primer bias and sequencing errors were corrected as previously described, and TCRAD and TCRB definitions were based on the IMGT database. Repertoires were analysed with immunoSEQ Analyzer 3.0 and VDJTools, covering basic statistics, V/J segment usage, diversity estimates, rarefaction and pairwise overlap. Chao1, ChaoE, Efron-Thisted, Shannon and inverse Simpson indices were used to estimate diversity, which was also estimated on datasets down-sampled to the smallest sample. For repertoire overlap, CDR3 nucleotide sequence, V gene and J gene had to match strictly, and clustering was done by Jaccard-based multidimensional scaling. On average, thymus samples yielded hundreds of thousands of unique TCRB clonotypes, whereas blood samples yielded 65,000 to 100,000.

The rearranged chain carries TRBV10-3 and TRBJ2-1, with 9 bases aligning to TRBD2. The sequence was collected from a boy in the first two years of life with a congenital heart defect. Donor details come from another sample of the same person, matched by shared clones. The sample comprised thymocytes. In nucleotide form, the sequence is TGTGCCATCAGTCAAAGGGCGGGAGGGCCTATCAATGAGCAGTTCTTC. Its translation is CAISQRAGGPINEQFF.